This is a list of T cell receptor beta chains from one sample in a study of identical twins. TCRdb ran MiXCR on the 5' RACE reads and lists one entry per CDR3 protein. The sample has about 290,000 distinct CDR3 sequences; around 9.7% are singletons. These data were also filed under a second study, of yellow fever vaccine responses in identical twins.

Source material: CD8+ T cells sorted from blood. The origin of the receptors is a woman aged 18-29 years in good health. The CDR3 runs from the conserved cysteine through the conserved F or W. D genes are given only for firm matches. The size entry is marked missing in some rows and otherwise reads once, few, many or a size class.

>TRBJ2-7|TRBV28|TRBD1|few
CASSWGQGVEQYF
TGTGCCAGCAGTTGGGGACAGGGGGTAGAGCAGTACTTC
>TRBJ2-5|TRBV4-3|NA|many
CASSQALRQETQYF
TGCGCCAGCAGCCAAGCACTCCGTCAAGAGACCCAGTACTTC
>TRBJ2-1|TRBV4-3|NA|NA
CASSPLPQGGEQFF
TGCGCCAGCAGCCCCTTACCCCAGGGTGGTGAGCAGTTCTTC
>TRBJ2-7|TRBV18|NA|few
CASSPMPPQGDQWFREQYF
TGTGCCAGCTCCCCCATGCCACCACAGGGTGACCAGTGGTTCCGCGAGCAGTACTTC
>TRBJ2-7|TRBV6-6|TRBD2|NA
CASSYTSAEQYF
TGTGCCAGCAGTTATACTAGCGCGGAGCAGTACTTC
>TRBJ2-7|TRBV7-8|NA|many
CASSFAGSPGLSEQYF
TGTGCCAGCAGCTTCGCGGGGTCACCGGGATTAAGCGAGCAGTACTTC
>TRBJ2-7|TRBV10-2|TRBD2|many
CASLKELAYYEQYF
TGCGCCAGCCTTAAAGAACTAGCGTACTACGAGCAGTACTTC
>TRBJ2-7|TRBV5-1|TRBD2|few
CASSPSGERPYEQYF
TGCGCCAGCAGTCCCAGCGGGGAGCGGCCGTACGAGCAGTACTTC
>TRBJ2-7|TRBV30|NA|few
CAWSQESNEQYF
TGTGCCTGGAGTCAGGAGAGTAACGAGCAGTACTTC
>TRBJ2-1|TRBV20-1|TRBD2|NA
CSASSGTSGYNEQFF
TGCAGTGCTTCCTCCGGGACTAGCGGCTACAATGAGCAGTTCTTC
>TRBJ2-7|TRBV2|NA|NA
CASTFRVLDYEQYF
TGTGCCAGCACGTTCCGGGTTCTAGACTACGAGCAGTACTTC
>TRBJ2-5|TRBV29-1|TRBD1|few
CSVRTGMETQYF
TGCAGCGTCCGGACAGGGATGGAGACCCAGTACTTC
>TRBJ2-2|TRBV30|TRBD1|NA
CAWSFGQGTTGELFF
TGTGCCTGGAGTTTCGGACAGGGGACCACCGGGGAGCTGTTTTTT
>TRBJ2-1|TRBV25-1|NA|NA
CASSEKSVNEQFF
TGTGCCAGCAGTGAAAAGTCTGTGAATGAGCAGTTCTTC
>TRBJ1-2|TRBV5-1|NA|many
CASSFSGTDYGYTF
TGCGCCAGCAGCTTCTCCGGGACGGACTATGGCTACACCTTC
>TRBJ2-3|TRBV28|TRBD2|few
CASSLESGRITYTDTQYF
TGTGCCAGCAGTTTAGAGAGCGGGAGGATTACTTACACAGATACGCAGTATTTT
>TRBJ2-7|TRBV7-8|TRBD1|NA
CASSLGSGGEQYF
TGTGCCAGCAGCTTAGGATCAGGGGGCGAGCAGTACTTC
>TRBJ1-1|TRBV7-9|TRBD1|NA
CASSETGDTEAFF
TGTGCCAGCAGCGAAACAGGGGACACTGAAGCTTTCTTT
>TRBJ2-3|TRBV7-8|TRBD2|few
CASSHTTGLAGGSTDTQYF
TGTGCCAGCAGCCACACTACCGGACTAGCGGGGGGGAGCACAGATACGCAGTATTTT
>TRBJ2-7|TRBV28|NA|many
CASSFGVEQYF
TGTGCCAGCAGTTTCGGCGTTGAGCAGTACTTC
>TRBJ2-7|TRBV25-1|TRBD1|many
CARLPRGQSYEQYF
TGTGCCAGACTACCAAGGGGACAGTCCTACGAGCAGTACTTC
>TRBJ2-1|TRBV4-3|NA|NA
CASSQLGVYNEQFF
TGCGCCAGCAGCCAACTTGGGGTATACAATGAGCAGTTCTTC
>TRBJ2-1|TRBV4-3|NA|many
CASSHDRARTFWQFF
TGCGCCAGCAGCCATGACAGAGCCCGAACGTTTTGGCAGTTCTTC
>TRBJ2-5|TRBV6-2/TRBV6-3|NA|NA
CASSGPWQSETQYF
TGTGCCAGCAGTGGCCCATGGCAATCAGAGACCCAGTACTTC
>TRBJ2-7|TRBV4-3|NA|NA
CASSQDRGEVYEQYF
TGCGCCAGCAGCCAAGACAGGGGGGAAGTTTACGAGCAGTACTTC
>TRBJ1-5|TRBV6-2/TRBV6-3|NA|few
CASSYGTSKGLSNQPQHF
TGTGCCAGCAGTTACGGGACATCTAAAGGTCTTAGCAATCAGCCCCAGCATTTT
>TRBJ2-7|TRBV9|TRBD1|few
CASSDGTGASREQYF
TGTGCCAGCAGCGACGGGACAGGGGCATCCCGCGAGCAGTACTTC
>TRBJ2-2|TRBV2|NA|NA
CASSDVLEANTGELFF
TGTGCCAGCAGCGACGTGTTGGAAGCGAACACCGGGGAGCTGTTTTTT
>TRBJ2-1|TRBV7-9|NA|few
CASSHLAQSSYNEQFF
TGTGCCAGCAGCCATCTAGCACAAAGCTCCTACAATGAGCAGTTCTTC
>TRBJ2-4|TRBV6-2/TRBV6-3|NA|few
CASSSGTLSDNIQYF
TGTGCCAGCAGTTCCGGGACTTTGTCGGATAACATTCAGTACTTC
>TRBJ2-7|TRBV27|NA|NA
CASSLWAGTYEQYF
TGTGCCAGCAGTTTATGGGCAGGAACCTACGAGCAGTACTTC
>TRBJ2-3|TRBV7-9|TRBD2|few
CASSLTSGGPITDTQYF
TGTGCCAGCAGCCTGACTAGCGGGGGGCCTATCACAGATACGCAGTATTTT
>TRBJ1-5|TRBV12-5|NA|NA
CASGLSLPSQNSNQPQHF
TGTGCTAGTGGTTTGTCACTTCCCAGCCAGAATAGCAATCAGCCCCAGCATTTT
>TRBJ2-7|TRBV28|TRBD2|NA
CASSSRLADAYEQYF
TGTGCCAGCAGTTCGAGACTAGCGGATGCCTACGAGCAGTACTTC
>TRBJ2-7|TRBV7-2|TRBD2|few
CASSFGGGGSYEQYF
TGTGCCAGCAGCTTTGGTGGGGGGGGGTCCTACGAGCAGTACTTC
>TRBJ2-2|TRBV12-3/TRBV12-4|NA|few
CASSPGGNTGELFF
TGTGCCAGCAGCCCCGGGGGGAACACCGGGGAGCTGTTTTTT
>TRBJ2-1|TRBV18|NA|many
CASSATPVGYNEQFF
TGTGCCAGCTCGGCCACCCCAGTAGGTTACAATGAGCAGTTCTTC
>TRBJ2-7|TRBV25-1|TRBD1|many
CASSTGTASYEQYF
TGTGCCAGCTCGACCGGGACAGCCTCCTACGAGCAGTACTTC
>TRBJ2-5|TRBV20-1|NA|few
CSASGELAGREETQYF
TGCAGTGCTAGTGGAGAACTTGCGGGTCGGGAGGAGACCCAGTACTTC
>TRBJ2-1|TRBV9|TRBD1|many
CASSVTVSGQGAHEQFF
TGTGCCAGCAGCGTAACGGTTTCGGGGCAGGGGGCGCATGAGCAGTTCTTC
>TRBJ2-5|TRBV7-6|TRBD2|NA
CASTPLAGETQYF
TGTGCCAGCACCCCGTTAGCGGGGGAGACCCAGTACTTC
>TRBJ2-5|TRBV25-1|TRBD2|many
CASSQGLADETQYF
TGTGCCAGCAGCCAGGGACTAGCGGATGAGACCCAGTACTTC
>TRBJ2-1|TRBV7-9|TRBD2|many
CASVYSGYRPYNEQFF
TGTGCCAGCGTATATAGCGGGTACCGGCCATACAATGAGCAGTTCTTC
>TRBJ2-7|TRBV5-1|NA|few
CASSATGTPDYEQYF
TGCGCCAGCAGCGCTACCGGGACCCCGGACTACGAGCAGTACTTC
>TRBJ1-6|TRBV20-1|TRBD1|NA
CSAAGTVNSPLHF
TGCAGTGCTGCCGGGACAGTCAATTCACCCCTCCACTTT
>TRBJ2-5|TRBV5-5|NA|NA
CASSSRQIQETQYF
TGTGCCAGCAGCTCGCGACAGATCCAAGAGACCCAGTACTTC
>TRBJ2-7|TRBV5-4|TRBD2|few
CASSLARTSFYEQYF
TGTGCCAGCAGCTTGGCCCGGACTAGTTTCTACGAGCAGTACTTC
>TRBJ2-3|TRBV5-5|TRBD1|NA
CASSFRDSRFSTDTQYF
TGTGCCAGCAGCTTTAGGGACAGCAGATTTTCCACAGATACGCAGTATTTT
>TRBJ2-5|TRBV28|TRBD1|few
CASSQNDRGETQYF
TGTGCCAGCAGCCAAAATGACAGGGGAGAGACCCAGTACTTC
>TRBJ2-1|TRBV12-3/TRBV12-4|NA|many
CASGSGDAGNEQFF
TGTGCCAGCGGCTCGGGAGACGCCGGCAATGAGCAGTTCTTC
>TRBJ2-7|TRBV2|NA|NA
CASPSGDEQYF
TGTGCCAGCCCTTCTGGCGACGAGCAGTACTTC
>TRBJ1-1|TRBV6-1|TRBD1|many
CASSLRGYTEAFF
TGTGCCAGCAGCCTCAGGGGGTACACTGAAGCTTTCTTT
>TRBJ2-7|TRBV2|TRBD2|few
CASKWSGEVLYEQYF
TGTGCCAGCAAATGGAGCGGGGAAGTTCTGTACGAGCAGTACTTC
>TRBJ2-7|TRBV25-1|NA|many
CASSAVGDYEQYF
TGTGCCAGCAGTGCCGTCGGGGACTACGAGCAGTACTTC
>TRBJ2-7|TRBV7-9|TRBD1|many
CASSLATGSYEQYF
TGTGCCAGCAGCTTAGCGACAGGGAGCTACGAGCAGTACTTC
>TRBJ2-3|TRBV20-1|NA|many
CSAKGPGGLSTDTQYF
TGCAGTGCTAAAGGGCCAGGGGGGCTGAGCACAGATACGCAGTATTTT